This paragraph covers one TCR beta chain sequence. The naive CD8 population came from CD45RO-negative cells selected for CCR7, without terminally differentiated effector memory CD45RA+ cells. TCRdb's table, derived via immunoSEQ multiplex PCR, lists solely in-frame clones and lacks some. The sample records some 2 million clones, about 95% being singletons. This sample was taken from a study of shared clonotypes between healthy human individuals. V gave up 0 bases and J gave up 3 bases, with 9 bases separating them. This CDR3 is built from 14 residues. In germline, CDR1 is LGHNA, CDR2 YNFKEQ. The chain links TRBV4-2 to TRBJ2-7; D might be TRBD1 or TRBD2, each matching 5 bases. The receptor's source is a man younger than 35 in good health. Sequencing was performed on naive CD8+ T cells sorted from blood. CDR3 coding DNA: TGTGCCAGCAGCCAAGAAATTGGGGGCTACGAGCAGTACTTC. Protein sequence: CASSQEIGGYEQYF.